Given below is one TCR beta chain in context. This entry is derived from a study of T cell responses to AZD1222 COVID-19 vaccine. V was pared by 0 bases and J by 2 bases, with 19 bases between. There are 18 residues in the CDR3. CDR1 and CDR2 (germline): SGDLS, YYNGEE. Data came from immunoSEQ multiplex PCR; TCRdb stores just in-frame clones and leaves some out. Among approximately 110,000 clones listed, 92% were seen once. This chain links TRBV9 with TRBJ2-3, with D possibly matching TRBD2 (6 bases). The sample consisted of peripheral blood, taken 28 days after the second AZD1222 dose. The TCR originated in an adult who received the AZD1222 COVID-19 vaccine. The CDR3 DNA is TGTGCCAGCAGCGTAGGTGGGGGTTATGTGCGGGACACAGATACGCAGTATTTT. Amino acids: CASSVGGGYVRDTDTQYF.